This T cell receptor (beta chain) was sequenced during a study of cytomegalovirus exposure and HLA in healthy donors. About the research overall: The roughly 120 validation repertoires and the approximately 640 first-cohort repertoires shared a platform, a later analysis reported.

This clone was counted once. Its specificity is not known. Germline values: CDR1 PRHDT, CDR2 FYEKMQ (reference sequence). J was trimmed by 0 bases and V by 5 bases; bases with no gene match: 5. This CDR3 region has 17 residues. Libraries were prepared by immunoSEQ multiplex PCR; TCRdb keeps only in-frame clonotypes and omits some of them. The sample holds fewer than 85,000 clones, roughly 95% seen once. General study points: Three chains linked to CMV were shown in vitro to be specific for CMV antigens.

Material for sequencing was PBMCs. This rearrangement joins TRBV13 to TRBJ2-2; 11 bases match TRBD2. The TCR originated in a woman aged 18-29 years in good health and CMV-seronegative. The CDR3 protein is CASSTRLAGTNTGELFF. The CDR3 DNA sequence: TGTGCCAGCAGCACCCGACTAGCGGGGACGAACACCGGGGAGCTGTTTTTT.